This TCR beta chain was identified in a study of cytomegalovirus exposure and HLA in healthy donors. The V gene end was trimmed by 1 base and the J gene end by 7 bases; junction bases not matched to a gene: 8. This CDR3 has 15 residues. The germline CDR1 and CDR2 sequences are SGHRS and YFSETQ. The donors belonged to the approximately 120-subject validation cohort, separate from the roughly 600-subject first cohort. Broader study findings: In the roughly 120 validation repertoires, a later analysis found that first-cohort TCR clusters tended to co-occur. Researchers counted over 150 TCR beta chains as cytomegalovirus-associated.

The assay was immunoSEQ multiplex PCR, and TCRdb's table has in-frame clones only and misses some. The sample lists about 120,000 clones; 86% were seen once. Comment on this clone: What it binds is not known.

Material: PBMCs. This chain uses TRBV5-1 with TRBJ2-3, with 8 positions matching TRBD1. The receptor comes from a man younger than 35 in good health and CMV-seronegative. This CDR3 is CASSLPDDRGNTQYF. The CDR3 nucleotides read TGCGCCAGCAGCTTGCCTGACGACAGGGGTAATACGCAGTATTTT.